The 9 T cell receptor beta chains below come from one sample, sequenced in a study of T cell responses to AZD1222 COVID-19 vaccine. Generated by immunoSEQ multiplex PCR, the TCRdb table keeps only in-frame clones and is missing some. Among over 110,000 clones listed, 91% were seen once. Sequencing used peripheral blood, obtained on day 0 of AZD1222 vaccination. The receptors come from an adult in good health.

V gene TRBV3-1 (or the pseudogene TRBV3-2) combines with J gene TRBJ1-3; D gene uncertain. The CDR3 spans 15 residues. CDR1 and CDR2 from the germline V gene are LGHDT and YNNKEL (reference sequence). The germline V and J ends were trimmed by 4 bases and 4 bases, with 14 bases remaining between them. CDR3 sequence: CASSRAPRGGNTIYF. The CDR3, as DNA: TGTGCCAGCAGCCGCGCCCCGCGAGGGGGAAACACCATATATTTT.

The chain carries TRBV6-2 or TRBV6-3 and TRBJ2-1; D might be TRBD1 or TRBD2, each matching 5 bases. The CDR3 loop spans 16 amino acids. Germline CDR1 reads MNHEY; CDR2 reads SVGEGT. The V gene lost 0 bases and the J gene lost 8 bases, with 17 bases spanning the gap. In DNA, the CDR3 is TGTGCCAGCAGTTACTCGATTCGGGGACCCGACCATGAGCAGTTCTTC. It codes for CASSYSIRGPDHEQFF.

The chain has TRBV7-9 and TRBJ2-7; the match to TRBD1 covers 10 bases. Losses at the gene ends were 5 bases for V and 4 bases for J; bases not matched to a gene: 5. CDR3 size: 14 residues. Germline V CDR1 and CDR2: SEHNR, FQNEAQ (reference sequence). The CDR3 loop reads CASSKTGGVYEQYF. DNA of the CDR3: TGTGCCAGCAGCAAGACAGGGGGCGTTTACGAGCAGTACTTC.

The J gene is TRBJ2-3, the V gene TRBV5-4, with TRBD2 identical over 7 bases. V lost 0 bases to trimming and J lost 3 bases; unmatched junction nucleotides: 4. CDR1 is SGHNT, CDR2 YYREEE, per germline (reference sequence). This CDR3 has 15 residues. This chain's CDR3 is CASSLGLAETDTQYF. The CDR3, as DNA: TGTGCCAGCAGCTTGGGCCTAGCGGAAACAGATACGCAGTATTTT.

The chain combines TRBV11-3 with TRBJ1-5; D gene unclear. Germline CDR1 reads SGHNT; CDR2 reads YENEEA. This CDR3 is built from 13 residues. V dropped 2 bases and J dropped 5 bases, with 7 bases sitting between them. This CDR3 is CASSLQRDQPQHF. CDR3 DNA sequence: TGTGCCAGCAGCTTACAGAGGGATCAGCCCCAGCATTTT.

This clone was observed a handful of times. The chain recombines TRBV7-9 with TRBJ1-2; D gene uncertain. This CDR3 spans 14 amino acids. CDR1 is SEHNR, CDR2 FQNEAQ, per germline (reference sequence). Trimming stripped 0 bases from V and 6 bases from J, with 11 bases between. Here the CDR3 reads CASSLAGRVDGYTF. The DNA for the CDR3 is TGTGCCAGCAGCTTAGCGGGTAGGGTCGATGGCTACACCTTC.

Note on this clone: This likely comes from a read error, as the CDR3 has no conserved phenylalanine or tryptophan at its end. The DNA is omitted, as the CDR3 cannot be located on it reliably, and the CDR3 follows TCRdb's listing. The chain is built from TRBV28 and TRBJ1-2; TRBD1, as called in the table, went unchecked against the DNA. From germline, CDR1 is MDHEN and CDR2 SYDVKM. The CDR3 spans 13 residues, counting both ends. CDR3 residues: CASSATGIFELIV.

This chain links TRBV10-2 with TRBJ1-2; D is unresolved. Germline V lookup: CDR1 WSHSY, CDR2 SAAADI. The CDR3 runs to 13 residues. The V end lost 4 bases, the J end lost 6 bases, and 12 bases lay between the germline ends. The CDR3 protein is CASSVEGVNGYTF. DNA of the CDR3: TGCGCCAGCAGTGTGGAGGGAGTGAATGGCTACACCTTC.

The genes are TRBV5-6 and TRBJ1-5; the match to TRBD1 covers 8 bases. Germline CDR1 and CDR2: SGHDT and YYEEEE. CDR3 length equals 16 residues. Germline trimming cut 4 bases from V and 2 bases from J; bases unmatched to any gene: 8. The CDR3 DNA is TGTGCCAGCAGCACCTCCGGGACAGGAGGCAATCAGCCCCAGCATTTT. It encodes CASSTSGTGGNQPQHF.